One and the same sample provided the 4 T cell receptor beta chains below, sequenced in a study of blood T cell repertoires in COVID-19. Sequencing used immunoSEQ multiplex PCR; TCRdb keeps in-frame clones, though not all of them. This table has over 250,000 clones, more than 75% appearing once. Sequenced: PBMCs or T cells enriched from blood (not recorded which). These receptors were collected from a woman in her sixties in a cohort exposed to, infected with or recovered from COVID-19 (not recorded which).

The chain employs TRBV10-3 and TRBJ1-1; D ambiguous. Germline V gene lookup returns CDR1 ENHRY and CDR2 SYGVKD. Trimming shortened V by 11 bases and J by 5 bases, and 18 bases separated the two germline ends. The CDR3 sequence is 13 residues long. This CDR3 is CALRPGSGTEAFF. The CDR3 DNA reads as TGTGCCCTACGACCGGGATCGGGAACTGAAGCTTTCTTT.

This chain links TRBV7-2 with TRBJ1-2, with D possibly being TRBD1 (5 bases). V lost 4 bases to trimming and J lost 4 bases, with 13 bases between them. Germline CDR1 is SGHTA and CDR2 is FQGNSA. The CDR3 runs to 14 residues. CDR3 residues: CASSSYKGLYGYTF. CDR3 coding DNA: TGTGCCAGCAGCTCTTACAAGGGACTCTATGGCTACACCTTC.

The chain employs TRBV7-6 and TRBJ2-7, with D hard to call. The germline V gene has CDR1 SGHVS and CDR2 FNYEAQ. The CDR3 length is 13 residues. With 8 bases removed from V and 3 bases from J, the gap between germline ends came to 14 bases. The CDR3 DNA reads TGTGCCAGCGGCGGCTCGAACTACTACGAGCAGTACTTC. It codes for CASGGSNYYEQYF.

DNA for the CDR3: TGTGCCAGTAGTGCATACCTTCAGACAGGCCTTGGGAACGAGCAGTACTTC. Its protein product is CASSAYLQTGLGNEQYF. The genes are TRBV19 and TRBJ2-7, with D possibly matching TRBD1 (6 bases). The CDR3 extends over 17 amino acids. Trimming shortened V by 5 bases and J by 5 bases, and 25 bases separated the two germline ends. Germline-derived CDR1 and CDR2 are LNHDA and SQIVND (reference sequence).